The T cell receptor beta chain under discussion was sequenced for a study of cytomegalovirus exposure and HLA in healthy donors. Study at large: It was reported in a later analysis that the 90 to 150 validation repertoires used the same platform as the approximately 620 first-cohort repertoires.

Points on this clone: Its cognate antigen is unknown.

Findings and caveats of the study: The classifier was said to identify cytomegalovirus status with high specificity and sensitivity. Confirmation in vitro established that three CMV-associated chains were specific for CMV antigens. Most observed TCR sequences were rare, whereas some public TCRs were detected in many donors.

The data were produced by immunoSEQ multiplex PCR, yet TCRdb's version contains in-frame clones alone and is incomplete. The sample contains around 160,000 clones, almost 85% of which appear only once. V dropped 5 bases and J dropped 0 bases, with 11 bases sitting between them. Germline V lookup: CDR1 MNHEY, CDR2 SVGAGI. CDR3 length: 14 residues. Input material: PBMCs. The TCR originated in a young man in good health and CMV-seropositive. This chain connects TRBV6-5 to TRBJ2-7; D is unclear. CDR3 nucleotides: TGTGCCAGCAGTACCACCTACAGCTCCTACGAGCAGTACTTC. Its translation: CASSTTYSSYEQYF.